This entry is about one TCR beta chain. Its specificity is unknown. CDR3 size: 12 residues. Germline V gene data show CDR1 as SEHNR and CDR2 as FQNEAQ (reference sequence). Trimming took off 0 bases at V and 8 bases at J, with 4 bases between the two ends. For each donor, at least one pre-ART and at least two post-ART PBMC samples were available. The record originates from a study of long-term antiretroviral therapy in people with HIV. Sequencing used immunoSEQ v3.0 at survey level. Sequenced by immunoSEQ multiplex PCR; TCRdb stores in-frame clones only, minus some. The sample shows about 31,000 clones, 70% to 90% of them seen only once. Study-level findings and limits: The data indicate that diversity increased after ART but remained below transplant donor controls. Whichever time point was examined, clones expanded before ART dominated the repertoire.

This rearrangement joins TRBV7-9 to TRBJ1-4; D gene ambiguous. This receptor was obtained from a man between 18 and 29 years old with HIV. The sample consisted of unsorted PBMCs, taken 0.8 years before starting antiretroviral therapy. This CDR3 reads CASSLASEKLFF. DNA for the CDR3: TGTGCCAGCAGCTTAGCGAGCGAAAAACTGTTTTTT.